Each of the 26 T cell receptor beta chains below was sequenced from the same sample in a study of shared clonotypes between healthy human individuals. Only in-frame clones appear in the TCRdb table, and some are missing; sequencing was by immunoSEQ multiplex PCR. The repertoire holds under 600,000 clones, with roughly four fifths as singletons. Sequencing was done on a sample of PBMCs. All receptors come from a middle-aged woman in good health. Some clones in this sample may be carry-over from other donors' samples.

This clone was seen more than once but under ten times. The chain employs TRBV11-3 and TRBJ2-7, with 9 bases matching TRBD1. This CDR3 spans 14 amino acids. The V gene's germline CDR1 is SGHNT and CDR2 YENEEA. J gave up 6 bases and V 5 bases, and 8 bases lay outside the gene matches. Here the CDR3 DNA reads TGTGCCAGCAGCCTCAGGACAGGGGACGGCGAGCAGTACTTC. Encoded protein: CASSLRTGDGEQYF.

This chain links TRBV10-3 with TRBJ2-5, with TRBD2 identical over 7 bases. Germline V gives CDR1 ENHRY, CDR2 SYGVKD. Trimming took 6 bases from V and 1 from J; bases not matched to a gene: 2. This CDR3 comprises 13 residues. The CDR3 sequence: CAISRLAQETQYF. The CDR3 DNA follows: TGTGCCATCAGCAGACTAGCCCAAGAGACCCAGTACTTC.

This clone was picked up a small number of times. The chain joins TRBV20-1 to TRBJ2-7; D uncertain. Germline V gene sequence: CDR1 DFQATT, CDR2 SNEGSKA (reference sequence). V was clipped by 6 bases and J by 5 bases, with 11 bases between them. There are 11 residues in the CDR3. In DNA form, the CDR3 reads TGCAGTGCCTTTGATACAAACGAGCAGTACTTC. This sequence encodes CSAFDTNEQYF.

On this clone itself: It differs at one base from a far larger clone, so likely a read error. The J gene is TRBJ1-2, the V gene TRBV6-1; no reliable D call. The CDR3 spans 15 residues. CDR1 and CDR2 from the germline V gene are MNHNS and SASEGT. V shed 0 bases and J shed 5 bases, with 13 bases lying between them. CDR3 residues: CASSEASTGEYGYTF. The CDR3 DNA reads as TGTGCCAGCAGTGAAGCATCGACCGGCGAGTATGGCTACACCTTC.

The chain uses TRBV15 and TRBJ2-7; TRBD2 aligns across 11 bases. This CDR3 is 15 amino acids long. J gave up 2 bases and V 3 bases, and 3 bases lay outside the gene matches. The germline V gene has CDR1 LNHNV and CDR2 YYDKDF (reference sequence). The CDR3 reads CATSRLLAGAYEQYF. CDR3 nucleotide sequence: TGTGCCACCAGCAGGTTACTAGCGGGAGCCTACGAGCAGTACTTC.

The chain is built from TRBV11-1 and TRBJ1-2, with 7 bases matching TRBD1. The germline V gene has CDR1 SGHAT and CDR2 FQDESV (reference sequence). Unmatched junction bases numbered 9, after V lost 5 bases and J lost 0 bases. The CDR3 consists of 16 residues. CDR3 protein: CASSALTGAPNYGYTF. CDR3 nucleotides: TGTGCCAGCAGCGCTCTTACAGGGGCACCTAACTATGGCTACACCTTC.

This sequence joins TRBV5-1 and TRBJ2-5, with D maybe TRBD1 (7 bases). The CDR3 is 15 amino acids. Trimming left V 1 base short and J 2 bases short, with 12 bases between. Germline lookup yields CDR1 SGHRS and CDR2 YFSETQ. The CDR3 DNA reads TGCGCCAGCAGCTTGCAGGGGGGTGGACAAGAGACCCAGTACTTC. Its translation is CASSLQGGGQETQYF.

Concerning this clone itself: Given a much more abundant clone one base away, this may be a read error. Other DNA sequences in the sample encode the same CDR3. The V call is TRBV7-8, the J call TRBJ2-2; the match to TRBD2 covers 11 bases. Looked up from germline, CDR1 is SGHVS and CDR2 is FQNEAQ. The CDR3 spans 16 residues. CDR3 in DNA: TGTGCCAGCAGGGAACCGGGACTAGCGGCCTCCGGGGAGCTGTTCTTT. This gives the protein CASREPGLAASGELFF.

A remark on this clone: A read error is possible here, since a much larger clone lies one base away. The V gene is TRBV28, the J gene TRBJ1-2; perhaps TRBD1 as D (5 bases). The CDR3 is 11 residues long. CDR1 is MDHEN, CDR2 SYDVKM, per germline. CDR3 sequence (DNA): TGTTCCAGCAACAGGAACTATGGCTACACCTTC. Translation: CSSNRNYGYTF.

This clone has just a few counts. The J gene is TRBJ2-7, the V gene TRBV19; 10 bases map to TRBD2. V gave up 5 bases and J gave up 5 bases; unmatched junction bases: 6. Germline CDR1 is LNHDA and CDR2 is SQIVND (reference sequence). CDR3 length: 14 residues. The CDR3 nucleotides are TGTGCCAGTAGTTCTAGCGGGAGTTCCCACGAGCAGTACTTC. It encodes CASSSSGSSHEQYF.

CDR3 nucleotide sequence: TGTGCCATCAGTGAGCCTGACAGGGACTATTCTAACTATGGCTACACCTTC. Protein sequence: CAISEPDRDYSNYGYTF. This chain connects TRBV10-3 to TRBJ1-2; 7 positions agree with TRBD1. The germline gives CDR1 ENHRY, CDR2 SYGVKD. V lost 2 bases, J lost 0 bases, and 9 bases stayed unmatched. The CDR3 runs 17 residues.

This rearrangement joins TRBV21-1 to TRBJ2-5; no DNA check was done on the table's D call, TRBD2. TRBV21-1 is a known pseudogene. CDR3 length: 14 residues. CDR3 protein: CASSQSGGGETQYF. In nucleotides, the CDR3 is TGTGCCAGCAGCCAAAGTGGCGGGGGGGAGACCCAGTACTTC.

The chain links TRBV5-1 to TRBJ2-1; 9 bases map to TRBD2. Per germline, CDR1 SGHRS and CDR2 YFSETQ. J was trimmed by 5 bases and V by 4 bases; bases with no gene match: 4. CDR3 length equals 14 residues. CDR3 region: CASSQGLANNEQFF. CDR3 sequence (DNA): TGCGCCAGCAGCCAGGGACTAGCTAACAATGAGCAGTTCTTC.

The sample holds one count of this clone. The V gene is TRBV7-3, the J gene TRBJ2-1, with 8 bases identical to TRBD2. V lost 5 bases and J lost 9; bases outside the gene matches: 9. Germline loops: CDR1 SGHTA, CDR2 FQGTGA. This CDR3 has 14 amino acids. In DNA, the CDR3 is TGTGCCAGCAGCCGCCTGGGGACTAGGGCTGAGCAGTTCTTC. This codes for CASSRLGTRAEQFF.

The chain combines TRBV23-1 with TRBJ1-5; possible D gene TRBD1, 5 bases. TRBV23-1 is an ORF for which the function is uncertain. V lost 2 bases and J lost 6, with 14 bases in between. The CDR3 extends over 15 amino acids. In nucleotides, the CDR3 is TGCGCCAGCAGTCAAGAGGGGCCGCCGGGTCAGCCCCAGCATTTT. Translation: CASSQEGPPGQPQHF.

The table lists this clone with a few counts. The chain employs TRBV11-2 and TRBJ2-3, with D possibly called TRBD1 or TRBD2 (5 bases each). The CDR3 totals 15 residues. V lost 6 bases to trimming and J lost 7 bases, with 20 bases between them. CDR1 is SGHAT, CDR2 FQNNGV, per germline. The DNA of the CDR3 is TGTGCCAGCAGAGCCGGGCTAGCCGGGGCCCATACGCAGTATTTT. Translation: CASRAGLAGAHTQYF.

The CDR3 sequence is CASSFGREILQYEQFF. DNA for the CDR3: TGTGCCAGCAGTTTCGGGCGGGAGATCCTACAATACGAGCAGTTCTTC. The rearrangement links TRBV28 to TRBJ2-1, with TRBD2 identical over 7 bases. V shed 3 bases and J 10 bases; nucleotides not matched to a gene: 15. The CDR3 has 16 residues. Germline V gives CDR1 MDHEN, CDR2 SYDVKM.

The V call is TRBV5-4, the J call TRBJ1-2; D not certain. V dropped 0 bases and J dropped 7 bases, with 13 bases sitting between them. Germline V gene sequence: CDR1 SGHNT, CDR2 YYREEE (reference sequence). This CDR3 spans 14 amino acids. The CDR3 loop reads CASSLDPQSSGYTF. The CDR3 DNA sequence: TGTGCCAGCAGCTTGGACCCCCAGTCCAGTGGCTACACCTTC. Full variable domain (rest looked up from reference TRBV5-4 and TRBJ1-2): ETGVTQSPTHLIKTRGQQVTLRCSSQSGHNTVSWYQQALGQGPQFIFQYYREEENGRGNFPPRFSGLQFPNYSSELNVNALELDDSALYLCASSLDPQSSGYTFGSGTRLTVV.

Details on this clone: This could be a read error, since a much larger clone is one nucleotide away. As DNA, the CDR3 is TGTGCCAGCAGTCCATTGGATGGCAATCAGCCCCAGCATTTT. Encoded protein: CASSPLDGNQPQHF. This chain uses TRBV27 with TRBJ1-5; D unclear. The CDR3 contains 14 residues. Germline V gives CDR1 MNHEY, CDR2 SMNVEV (reference sequence). V was pared by 5 bases and J by 2 bases, with 10 bases between.

The chain couples TRBV7-6 to TRBJ2-3; possible D gene TRBD1, 5 bases. This CDR3 spans 14 amino acids. Germline CDR1 and CDR2: SGHVS and FNYEAQ. V lost 7 bases and J 5 bases, leaving 16 bases between the germline ends. In nucleotides, the CDR3 is TGTGCCAGCACGAGTAGGGGTTTAGGAGATACGCAGTATTTT. Translated: CASTSRGLGDTQYF.

This rearrangement joins TRBV30 to TRBJ1-1, with 9 bases matching TRBD1. The germline CDR1 and CDR2 sequences are GTSNPN and SVGIG (reference sequence). V was pared by 4 bases and J by 5 bases, with 8 bases of the junction left unmatched. This CDR3 is built from 14 residues. As DNA, the CDR3 is TGTGCCTGGACCCCACAGGGGGCAGGAACTGAAGCTTTCTTT. This translates into CAWTPQGAGTEAFF.

This clone was detected only once. A far larger clone lies a single base away; this is likely a read error. The chain couples TRBV2 to TRBJ2-7; a weak D match, TRBD1 (6 bases). The germline V gene encodes CDR1 SNHLY and CDR2 FYNNEI. The CDR3 contains 13 residues. The CDR3 loop reads CASSRGRSYEQHF. The CDR3 DNA sequence: TGTGCCAGCAGCAGGGGTCGCTCCTACGAGCAGCACTTC. Together with reference TRBV2 and TRBJ2-7, the CDR3 gives the full variable domain: EPEVTQTPSHQVTQMGQEVILRCVPISNHLYFYWYRQILGQKVEFLVSFYNNEISEKSEIFDDQFSVERPDGSNFTLKIRSTKLEDSAMYFCASSRGRSYEQHFGPGTRLTVT.

The chain joins TRBV7-2 to TRBJ2-4, with D perhaps TRBD2 (6 bases). V was trimmed by 4 bases and J by 2 bases, leaving 9 bases between them. Germline CDR1 reads SGHTA; CDR2 reads FQGNSA. There are 14 residues in the CDR3. The CDR3 DNA is TGTGCCAGCAGCTCCGGGGGATCCAAAAACATTCAGTACTTC. It translates to CASSSGGSKNIQYF. Using reference TRBV7-2 and TRBJ2-4 for the parts outside the CDR3, the full variable domain is GAGVSQSPSNKVTEKGKDVELRCDPISGHTALYWYRQSLGQGLEFLIYFQGNSAPDKSGLPSDRFSAERTGGSVSTLTIQRTQQEDSAVYLCASSSGGSKNIQYFGAGTRLSVL.

The V call is TRBV28, the J call TRBJ2-1; D is perhaps TRBD1 or TRBD2 (5 bases each). The V end was cut by 6 bases, the J end by 8 bases, with 11 bases between. The CDR3 sequence is 12 residues long. In germline, CDR1 is MDHEN, CDR2 SYDVKM. CDR3 region: CASRRDGHEQFF. In DNA form, the CDR3 reads TGTGCCAGCAGAAGGGACGGTCATGAGCAGTTCTTC.

The chain links TRBV28 to TRBJ1-2; D may be TRBD1 (5 bases). V lost 1 base, J lost 8 bases, and 14 bases lay in between. Germline V gene sequence: CDR1 MDHEN, CDR2 SYDVKM. The CDR3 is made up of 14 amino acids. For the CDR3, the DNA is TGTGCCAGCAGTTTATCCGGGGGGGATGTCGGCTACACCTTC. It is translated as CASSLSGGDVGYTF.

This clone has just a few counts. The V call is TRBV28, the J call TRBJ1-4; D unclear. V was trimmed by 9 bases and J by 4 bases, leaving 9 bases between them. The CDR3 length is 12 residues. Germline values: CDR1 MDHEN, CDR2 SYDVKM. The CDR3 DNA reads as TGTGCCAGTTCGCCTTATAATGAAAAACTGTTTTTT. Protein: CASSPYNEKLFF. Complete variable domain (other parts from reference TRBV28 and TRBJ1-4): DVKVTQSSRYLVKRTGEKVFLECVQDMDHENMFWYRQDPGLGLRLIYFSYDVKMKEKGDIPEGYSVSREKKERFSLILESASTNQTSMYLCASSPYNEKLFFGSGTQLSVL.